This T cell receptor beta chain was observed in a study of cytomegalovirus exposure and HLA in healthy donors. Study at large: A subsequent analysis stated that the 120 or so validation repertoires were run on the same platform as the roughly 710 first-cohort repertoires. Findings and limits, study-wide: Investigators reported 150 to 200 TCR beta chains as tied to cytomegalovirus. The majority of TCR sequences were rare, yet some public TCRs appeared in many donors.

Germline CDR1 is MNHNY and CDR2 is SVGAGI (reference sequence). The CDR3 covers 12 residues. Trimming cost V 5 bases and J 6 bases, with 10 bases left between them. Sequencing used immunoSEQ multiplex PCR; TCRdb keeps in-frame clones, though not all of them. Here the sample spans about 220,000 clones, about 93% being singletons. A roughly 120-subject validation cohort, separate from the approximately 670-subject first cohort, supplied the donors. In the case of this clone: Its antigen is not known.

V gene TRBV6-6 combines with J gene TRBJ1-2, with D possibly TRBD1 on 5 matching bases. The TCR sequence derives from a woman under 30 in good health and CMV-seronegative. The sample taken for sequencing was PBMCs. The CDR3 coding sequence is TGTGCCAGCAGTGACAGAGGAGATGGCTACACCTTC. The encoded protein is CASSDRGDGYTF.